This record covers a single TCR beta chain. As yet, its antigen is unknown. Each sample had two DNA replicates, about 0.52 ug blood or roughly 1.4 ug tissue. TCRdb keeps only in-frame clones here, not all; method: immunoSEQ multiplex PCR. The sample lists about 36,000 clones, less than 80% seen once, with roughly 7.4% in the top ten. The data stem from a study of early stage breast cancer tumors. About the study: Of around 16 invasive breast tumors, around 13 were hormone receptor-positive, HER2-negative. Study-level points and caveats: Comparing each tissue with blood distinguished tumor from normal in 14 of 16 patients. Enriched TCRB sequences shared across patients were mostly commonly generated sequences.

The CDR3 spans 15 residues. Germline V lookup: CDR1 MNHNS, CDR2 SASEGT. Trimming left V 6 bases short and J 4 bases short, with 16 bases between. Material: blood. The V gene is TRBV6-1, the J gene TRBJ1-5; TRBD1 might be the D (6 bases). The receptor comes from a person aged 55 to 69 with breast cancer. In nucleotides, the CDR3 is TGTGCCAGCAGCCCCGGGACAACGGGTAATCAGCCCCAGCATTTT. Translated: CASSPGTTGNQPQHF.